A selection of T cell receptor beta chains follows, all from one sample in a study of spatial heterogeneity in lung cancer. MiXCR, applied by TCRdb to the 5' RACE reads, yields one record per CDR3 protein. This repertoire shows over 25,000 distinct CDR3 sequences, about 8.1% found once; its top ten account for about 37%. The sequences come from PBMCs, collected at surgery. These receptors all come from a female donor with early-stage non-small cell lung cancer. The CDR3 runs from the conserved cysteine through the conserved F or W. Fields, in order: J gene, V gene, CDR3 length, CDR3 protein.

TRBJ2-5 | TRBV20-1 | 13 | CSARGQSQETQYF
TRBJ1-4 | TRBV7-6 | 17 | CASSLPRPGQGEGKLFF
TRBJ2-2 | TRBV25-1 | 18 | CASSESLRQRGLPGELFF
TRBJ2-1 | TRBV5-4 | 16 | CASSLYLASSYNEQFF
TRBJ2-1 | TRBV5-6 | 11 | CASSLWDAQFF
TRBJ2-5 | TRBV3-1 | 13 | CASSHRGGETQYF
TRBJ2-4 | TRBV4-1 | 17 | CASSPYGAGGGKNIQYF
TRBJ2-5 | TRBV6-8 | 15 | CASTNDLERQETQYF
TRBJ1-1 | TRBV20-1 | 14 | CSATEGGGPTEAFF
TRBJ2-7 | TRBV20-1 | 17 | CSAREASRLLSGGEQYF
TRBJ2-3 | TRBV29-1 | 11 | CSVFGVDTQYF
TRBJ1-2 | TRBV6-1 | 14 | CASSVGQIPYGYTF
TRBJ2-7 | TRBV5-1 | 14 | CASSWYRETYEQYF
TRBJ1-5 | TRBV20-1 | 14 | CSAATGTANQPQHF
TRBJ2-5 | TRBV7-6 | 15 | CASSSQGLAGDTQYF
TRBJ2-6 | TRBV29-1 | 14 | CSVQPGVGANVLTF
TRBJ1-2 | TRBV15 | 14 | CATSRDRLNYGYTF
TRBJ1-1 | TRBV5-4 | 14 | CASSSWTGITEAFF
TRBJ2-3 | TRBV27 | 15 | CASSLVSLGADTQYF
TRBJ1-4 | TRBV7-9 | 11 | CASSISEKLFF
TRBJ1-6 | TRBV7-8 | 16 | CASSSPQTGNNSPLHF
TRBJ2-1 | TRBV18 | 16 | CASSPRAYSGQDEQFF
TRBJ2-7 | TRBV28 | 14 | CASSSTRGLAEQYF
TRBJ2-1 | TRBV7-2 | 15 | CASSSGGRADSEQFF
TRBJ2-2 | TRBV9 | 16 | CASSVDRLGNTGELFF
TRBJ1-4 | TRBV9 | 14 | CASSVGHVNEKLFF
TRBJ2-5 | TRBV18 | 14 | CASRTGTLQETQYF
TRBJ2-3 | TRBV7-9 | 11 | CASSYRGYQYF
TRBJ2-4 | TRBV5-5 | 14 | CASSFTGAKNIQYF
TRBJ2-2 | TRBV27 | 17 | CASSLFRLPTNTGELFF
TRBJ1-4 | TRBV28 | 18 | CASSLRGLRSGTGEKLFF
TRBJ1-1 | TRBV5-4 | 14 | CASSFHPRNTEAFF
TRBJ2-3 | TRBV4-2 | 15 | CASSQDLRFTDTQYF
TRBJ1-4 | TRBV6-1 | 14 | CASSTGGTNEKLFF
TRBJ2-5 | TRBV3-1 | 14 | CASSQDLVALTQYF
TRBJ2-3 | TRBV2 | 13 | CASSARSTDTQYF
TRBJ2-3 | TRBV11-2 | 16 | CASSARTSGWGYTQYF
TRBJ2-3 | TRBV18 | 13 | CASATGPTDTQYF
TRBJ2-5 | TRBV29-1 | 14 | CSVEKDRVGETQYF
TRBJ1-2 | TRBV19 | 17 | CASSEWGQGEENYGYTF
TRBJ1-6 | TRBV11-2 | 11 | CASSENSPLHF
TRBJ2-1 | TRBV18 | 19 | CASSPPATRLKAQYREQFF
TRBJ2-7 | TRBV7-9 | 14 | CASSRTSATYEQYF
TRBJ1-4 | TRBV12-3/TRBV12-4 | 18 | CASTHGGKIRATNEKLFF
TRBJ2-5 | TRBV10-3 | 12 | CAISESGETQYF
TRBJ1-2 | TRBV29-1 | 15 | CSVDRSTGGIYGYTF
TRBJ1-1 | TRBV3-1 | 14 | CASSHLSGNSEAFF
TRBJ2-3 | TRBV6-5 | 13 | CASSFPSTDTQYF
TRBJ2-1 | TRBV7-2 | 13 | CASSTGTSNEQFF
TRBJ2-7 | TRBV5-1 | 13 | CASSLTGSYEQYF
TRBJ1-5 | TRBV19 | 14 | CASSPDREGQPQHF